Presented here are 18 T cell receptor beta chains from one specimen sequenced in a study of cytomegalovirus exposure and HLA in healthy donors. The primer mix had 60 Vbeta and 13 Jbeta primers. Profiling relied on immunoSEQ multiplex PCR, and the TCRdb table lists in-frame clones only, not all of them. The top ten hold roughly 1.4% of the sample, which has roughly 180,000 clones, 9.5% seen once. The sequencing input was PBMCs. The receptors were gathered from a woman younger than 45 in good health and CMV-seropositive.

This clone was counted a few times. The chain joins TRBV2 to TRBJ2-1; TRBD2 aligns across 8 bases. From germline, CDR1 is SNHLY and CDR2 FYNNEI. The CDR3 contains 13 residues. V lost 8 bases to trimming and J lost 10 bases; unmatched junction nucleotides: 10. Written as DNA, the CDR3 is TGTGCCAGCTCCGGGACTAGTTTGGGGGAGCAGTTCTTC. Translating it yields CASSGTSLGEQFF.

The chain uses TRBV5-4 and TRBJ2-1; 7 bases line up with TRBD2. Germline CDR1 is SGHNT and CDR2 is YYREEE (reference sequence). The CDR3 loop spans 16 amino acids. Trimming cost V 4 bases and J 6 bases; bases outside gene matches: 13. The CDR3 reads CASSPGDGRSLNEQFF. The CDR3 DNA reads TGTGCCAGCAGCCCCGGGGACGGGAGGTCCCTCAATGAGCAGTTCTTC. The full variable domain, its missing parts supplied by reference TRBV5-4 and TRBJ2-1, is ETGVTQSPTHLIKTRGQQVTLRCSSQSGHNTVSWYQQALGQGPQFIFQYYREEENGRGNFPPRFSGLQFPNYSSELNVNALELDDSALYLCASSPGDGRSLNEQFFGPGTRLTVL.

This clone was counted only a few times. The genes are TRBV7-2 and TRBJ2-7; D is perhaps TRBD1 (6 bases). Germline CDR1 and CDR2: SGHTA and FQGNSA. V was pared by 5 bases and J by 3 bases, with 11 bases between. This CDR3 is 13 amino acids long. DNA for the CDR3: TGTGCCAGCAGCCGACAGGCCGACTACGAGCAGTACTTC. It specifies CASSRQADYEQYF.

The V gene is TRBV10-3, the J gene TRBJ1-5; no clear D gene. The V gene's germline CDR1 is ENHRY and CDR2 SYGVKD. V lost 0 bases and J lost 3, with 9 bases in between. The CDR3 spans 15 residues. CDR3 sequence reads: CAISESKRTNQPQHF. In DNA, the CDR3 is TGTGCCATCAGTGAGTCGAAGAGAACCAATCAGCCCCAGCATTTT.

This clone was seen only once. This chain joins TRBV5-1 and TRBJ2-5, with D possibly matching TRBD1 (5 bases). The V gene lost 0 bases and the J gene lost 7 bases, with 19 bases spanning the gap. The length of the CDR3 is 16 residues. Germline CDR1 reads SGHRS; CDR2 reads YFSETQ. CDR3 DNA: TGCGCCAGCAGCTTGGCGAGTAGAGGAGTCCAGGGGACCCAGTACTTC. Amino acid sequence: CASSLASRGVQGTQYF.

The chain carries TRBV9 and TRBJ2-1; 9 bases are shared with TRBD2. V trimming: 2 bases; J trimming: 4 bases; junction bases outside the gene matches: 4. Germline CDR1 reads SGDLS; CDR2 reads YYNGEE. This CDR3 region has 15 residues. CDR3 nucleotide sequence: TGTGCCAGCAGCGTGGGGACTAGCCGTTACAATGAGCAGTTCTTC. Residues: CASSVGTSRYNEQFF.

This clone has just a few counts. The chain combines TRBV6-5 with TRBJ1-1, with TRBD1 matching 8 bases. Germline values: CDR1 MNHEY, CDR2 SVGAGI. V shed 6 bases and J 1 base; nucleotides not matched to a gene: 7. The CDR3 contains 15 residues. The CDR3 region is CASSPGTGPNTEAFF. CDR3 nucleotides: TGTGCCAGCAGCCCCGGGACAGGCCCGAACACTGAAGCTTTCTTT.

The CDR3 nucleotides are TGTGCCAGCAGCGTCGGGACAGGGGGCGACGAGACCCAGTACTTC. Translation gives CASSVGTGGDETQYF. The chain recombines TRBV5-4 with TRBJ2-5; 12 bases agree with TRBD1. This CDR3 comprises 15 residues. Trimming removed 4 bases from V and 5 bases from J; junction bases left unmatched: 6. CDR1 is SGHNT and CDR2 is YYREEE in the germline V gene (reference sequence).

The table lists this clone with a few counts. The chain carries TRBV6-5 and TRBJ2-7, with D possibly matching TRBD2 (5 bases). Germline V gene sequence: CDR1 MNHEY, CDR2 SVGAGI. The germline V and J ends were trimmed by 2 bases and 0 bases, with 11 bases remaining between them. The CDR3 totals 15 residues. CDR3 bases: TGTGCCAGCAGTTACGAAGGCGGGCCCTCCTACGAGCAGTACTTC. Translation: CASSYEGGPSYEQYF.

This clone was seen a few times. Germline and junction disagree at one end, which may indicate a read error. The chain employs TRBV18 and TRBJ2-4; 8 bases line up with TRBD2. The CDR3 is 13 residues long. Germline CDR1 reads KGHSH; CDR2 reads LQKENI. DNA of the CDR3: TGTGCCAGCTCACCGCACCCCGGACTAGCCGGCCGCTTC. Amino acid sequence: CASSPHPGLAGRF.

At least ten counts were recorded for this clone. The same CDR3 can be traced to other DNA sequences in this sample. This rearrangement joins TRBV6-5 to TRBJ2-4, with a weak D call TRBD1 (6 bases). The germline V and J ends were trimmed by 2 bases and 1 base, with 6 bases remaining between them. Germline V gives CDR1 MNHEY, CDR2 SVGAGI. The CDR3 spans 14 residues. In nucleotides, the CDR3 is TGTGCCAGCAGTTACGACAGGGCCAAAAACATTCAGTACTTC. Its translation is CASSYDRAKNIQYF.

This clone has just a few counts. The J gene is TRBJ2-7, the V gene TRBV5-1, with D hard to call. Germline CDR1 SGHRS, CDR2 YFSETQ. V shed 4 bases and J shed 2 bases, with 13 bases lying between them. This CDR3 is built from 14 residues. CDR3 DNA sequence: TGCGCCAGCAGCCCTAGTAGCCAAACCTACGAGCAGTACTTC. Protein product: CASSPSSQTYEQYF.

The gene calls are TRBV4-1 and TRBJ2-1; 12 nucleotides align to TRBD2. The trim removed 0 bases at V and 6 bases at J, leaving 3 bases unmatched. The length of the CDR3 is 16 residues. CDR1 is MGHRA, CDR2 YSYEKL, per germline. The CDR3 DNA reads TGCGCCAGCAGCCAAGAGACTAGCGGGAGATTCAATGAGCAGTTCTTC. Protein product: CASSQETSGRFNEQFF.

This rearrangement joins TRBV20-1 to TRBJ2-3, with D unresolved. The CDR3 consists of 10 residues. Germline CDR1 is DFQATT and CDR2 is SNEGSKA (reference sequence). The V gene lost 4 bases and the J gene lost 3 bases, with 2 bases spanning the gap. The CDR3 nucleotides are TGCAGTGCTACGACAGATACGCAGTATTTT. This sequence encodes CSATTDTQYF.

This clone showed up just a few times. The CDR3 region has the DNA TGTGCCAGCAGTTCACCTGCCCGATTCGGTTATGGCTACACCTTC. Its protein is CASSSPARFGYGYTF. This chain joins TRBV28 and TRBJ1-2, with unresolved D. Germline loops: CDR1 MDHEN, CDR2 SYDVKM. Trimming cost V 4 bases and J 5 bases, with 17 bases left between them. CDR3 length: 15 amino acids.

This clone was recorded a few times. The CDR3 is CASSAQGLSHTEAFF. The CDR3 DNA follows: TGTGCCAGCAGCGCACAGGGGTTATCTCACACTGAAGCTTTCTTT. V usage is TRBV2 and J usage is TRBJ1-1; 7 bases are shared with TRBD1. The V and J ends lost 6 bases and 3 bases, in that order; junction bases with no gene match: 10. The V gene's germline CDR1 is SNHLY and CDR2 FYNNEI. The CDR3 loop spans 15 amino acids.

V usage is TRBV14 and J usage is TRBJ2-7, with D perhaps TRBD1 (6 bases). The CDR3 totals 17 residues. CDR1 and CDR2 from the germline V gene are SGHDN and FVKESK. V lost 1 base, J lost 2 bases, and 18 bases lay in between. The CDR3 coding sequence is TGTGCCAGCAGCCAAGTTTTTCCGGGACACGTAGCCTACGAGCAGTACTTC. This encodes CASSQVFPGHVAYEQYF.

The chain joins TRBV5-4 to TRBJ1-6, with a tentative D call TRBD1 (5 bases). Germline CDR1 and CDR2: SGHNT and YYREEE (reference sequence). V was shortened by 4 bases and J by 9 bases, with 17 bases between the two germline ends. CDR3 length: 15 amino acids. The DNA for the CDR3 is TGTGCCAGCAGCCCCCCGGGGGATGGAAGTTCACCCCTCCACTTT. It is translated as CASSPPGDGSSPLHF.